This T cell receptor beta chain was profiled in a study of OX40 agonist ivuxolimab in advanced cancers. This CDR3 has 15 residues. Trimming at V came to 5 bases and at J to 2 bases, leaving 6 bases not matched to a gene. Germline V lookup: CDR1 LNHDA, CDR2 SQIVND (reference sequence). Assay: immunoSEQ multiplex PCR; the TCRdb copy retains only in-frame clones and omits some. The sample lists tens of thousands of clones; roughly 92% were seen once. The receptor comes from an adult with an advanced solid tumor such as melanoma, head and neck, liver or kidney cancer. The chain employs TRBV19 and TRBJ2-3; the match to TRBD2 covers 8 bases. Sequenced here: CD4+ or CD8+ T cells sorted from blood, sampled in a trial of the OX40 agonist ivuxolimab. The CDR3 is CASSPGLGITDTQYF. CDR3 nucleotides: TGTGCCAGTAGTCCGGGACTAGGGATCACAGATACGCAGTATTTT.